One TCR beta chain is described in this entry. Its antigen is not identified. V lost 3 bases to trimming and J lost 4 bases; unmatched junction nucleotides: 8. Germline V gene data show CDR1 as GTSNPN and CDR2 as SVGIG (reference sequence). The CDR3 loop spans 15 amino acids. This sample stems from a study of response to subunit inactivated influenza vaccine. General study points: Each seasonal influenza vaccination recruits few new T cells, the authors suggested.

In TCRdb, the RT-PCR reads were re-called with MiXCR into one record per CDR3 protein. In the table there are about 310,000 distinct CDR3 sequences, approximately 20% of which are singletons. The clonotype was recovered from a man aged 45 to 75 who received an inactivated influenza vaccine. The material was PBMCs from blood, obtained approximately 22 months after vaccination. This chain links TRBV30 with TRBJ1-5, with 8 bases identical to TRBD1. The CDR3 sequence is CAWSLGQGSNQPQHF. The CDR3, as DNA: TGTGCCTGGAGCCTAGGACAGGGTTCTAATCAGCCCCAGCATTTT. The whole variable domain, remainder taken from reference TRBV30 and TRBJ1-5, is SQTIHQWPATLVQPVGSPLSLECTVEGTSNPNLYWYRQAAGRGLQLLFYSVGIGQISSEVPQNLSASRPQDRQFILSSKKLLLSDSGFYLCAWSLGQGSNQPQHFGDGTRLSIL.